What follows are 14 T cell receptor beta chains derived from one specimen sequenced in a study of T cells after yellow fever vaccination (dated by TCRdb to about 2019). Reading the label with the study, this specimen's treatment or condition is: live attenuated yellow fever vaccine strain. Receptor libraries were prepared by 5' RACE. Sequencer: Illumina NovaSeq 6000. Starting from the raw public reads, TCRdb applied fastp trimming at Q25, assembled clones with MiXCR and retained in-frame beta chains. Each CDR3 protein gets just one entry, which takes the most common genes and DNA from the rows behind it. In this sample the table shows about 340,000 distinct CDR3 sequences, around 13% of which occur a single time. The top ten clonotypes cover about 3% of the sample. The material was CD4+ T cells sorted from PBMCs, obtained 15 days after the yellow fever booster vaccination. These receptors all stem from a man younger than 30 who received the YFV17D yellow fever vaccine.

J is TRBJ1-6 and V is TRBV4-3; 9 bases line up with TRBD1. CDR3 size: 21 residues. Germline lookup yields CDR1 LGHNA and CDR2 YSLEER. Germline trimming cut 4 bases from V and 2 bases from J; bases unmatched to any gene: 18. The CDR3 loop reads CASSPLTTGTGIGPYNSPLHF. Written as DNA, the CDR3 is TGCGCCAGCAGCCCATTAACCACCGGGACAGGGATTGGACCCTATAATTCACCCCTCCACTTT.

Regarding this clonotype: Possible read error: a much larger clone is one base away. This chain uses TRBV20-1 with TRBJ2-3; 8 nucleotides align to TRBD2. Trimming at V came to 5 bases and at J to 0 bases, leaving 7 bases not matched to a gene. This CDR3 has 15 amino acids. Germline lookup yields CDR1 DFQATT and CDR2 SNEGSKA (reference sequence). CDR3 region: CSAPPGGGSTDTQYF. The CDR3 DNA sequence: TGCAGTGCTCCCCCCGGGGGGGGCAGCACAGATACGCAGTATTTT.

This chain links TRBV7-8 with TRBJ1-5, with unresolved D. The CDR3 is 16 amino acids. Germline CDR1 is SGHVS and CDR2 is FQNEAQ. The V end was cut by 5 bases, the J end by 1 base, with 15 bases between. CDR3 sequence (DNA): TGTGCCAGCAGCGTGAGACGGATTGAGAGCAATCAGCCCCAGCATTTT. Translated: CASSVRRIESNQPQHF.

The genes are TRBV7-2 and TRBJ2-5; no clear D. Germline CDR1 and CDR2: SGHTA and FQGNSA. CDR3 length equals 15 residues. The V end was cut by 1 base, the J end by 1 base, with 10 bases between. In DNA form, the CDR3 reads TGTGCCAGCAGCTTAGGGAGCACTATCCAAGAGACCCAGTACTTC. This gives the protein CASSLGSTIQETQYF.

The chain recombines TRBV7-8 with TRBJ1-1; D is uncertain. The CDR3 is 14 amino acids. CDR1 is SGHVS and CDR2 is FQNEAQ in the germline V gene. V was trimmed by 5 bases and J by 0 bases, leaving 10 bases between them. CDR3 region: CASSPGNMNTEAFF. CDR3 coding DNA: TGTGCCAGCAGCCCGGGAAACATGAACACTGAAGCTTTCTTT. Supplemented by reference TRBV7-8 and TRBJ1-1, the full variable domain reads GAGVSQSPRYKVAKRGQDVALRCDPISGHVSLFWYQQALGQGPEFLTYFQNEAQLDKSGLPSDRFFAERPEGSVSTLKIQRTQQEDSAVYLCASSPGNMNTEAFFGQGTRLTVV.

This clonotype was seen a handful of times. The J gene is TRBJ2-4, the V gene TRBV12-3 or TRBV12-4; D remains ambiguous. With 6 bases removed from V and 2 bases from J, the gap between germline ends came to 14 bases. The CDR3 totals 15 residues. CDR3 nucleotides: TGTGCCAGCAGCCAACTCCTGAGCCCCAAAAACATTCAGTACTTC. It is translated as CASSQLLSPKNIQYF.

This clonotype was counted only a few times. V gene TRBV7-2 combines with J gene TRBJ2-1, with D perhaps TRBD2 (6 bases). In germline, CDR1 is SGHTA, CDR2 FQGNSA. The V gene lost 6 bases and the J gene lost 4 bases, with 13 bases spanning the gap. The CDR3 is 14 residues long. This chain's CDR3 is CASRPGGTYNEQFF. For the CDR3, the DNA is TGTGCCAGCAGGCCTGGGGGGACTTACAATGAGCAGTTCTTC.

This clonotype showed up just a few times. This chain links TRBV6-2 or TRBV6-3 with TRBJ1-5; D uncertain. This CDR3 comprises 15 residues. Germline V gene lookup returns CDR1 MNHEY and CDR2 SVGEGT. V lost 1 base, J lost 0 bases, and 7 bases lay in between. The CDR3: CASSYFWNSNQPQHF. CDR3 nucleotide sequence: TGTGCCAGCAGTTACTTCTGGAATAGCAATCAGCCCCAGCATTTT.

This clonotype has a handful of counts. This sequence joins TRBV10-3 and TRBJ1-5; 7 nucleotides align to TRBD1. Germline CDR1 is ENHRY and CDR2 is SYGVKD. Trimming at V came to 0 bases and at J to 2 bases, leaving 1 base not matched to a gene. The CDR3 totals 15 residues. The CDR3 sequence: CAISESGGGNQPQHF. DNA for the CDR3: TGTGCCATCAGTGAGTCAGGGGGCGGCAATCAGCCCCAGCATTTT.

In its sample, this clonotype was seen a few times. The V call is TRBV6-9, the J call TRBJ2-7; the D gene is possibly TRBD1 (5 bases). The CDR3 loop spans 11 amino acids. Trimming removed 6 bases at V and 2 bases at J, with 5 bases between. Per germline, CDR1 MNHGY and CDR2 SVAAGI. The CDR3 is CASRDTYEQYV. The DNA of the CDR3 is TGTGCCAGCAGGGACACCTACGAGCAGTACGTC.

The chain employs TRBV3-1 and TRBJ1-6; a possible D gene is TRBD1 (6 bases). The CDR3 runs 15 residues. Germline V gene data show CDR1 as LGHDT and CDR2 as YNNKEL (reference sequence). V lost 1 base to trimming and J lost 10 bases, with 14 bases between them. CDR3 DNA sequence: TGTGCCAGCAGCCAAGCGCCTCTCACAGGGTCACCCCTCCACTTT. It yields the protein CASSQAPLTGSPLHF.

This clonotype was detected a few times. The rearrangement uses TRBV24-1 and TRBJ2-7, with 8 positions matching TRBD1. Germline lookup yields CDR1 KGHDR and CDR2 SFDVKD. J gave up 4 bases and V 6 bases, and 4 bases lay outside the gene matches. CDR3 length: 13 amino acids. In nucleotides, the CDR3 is TGTGCCACCAGTTGGACAGGGTTTTACGAGCAGTACGTC. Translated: CATSWTGFYEQYV.

Written as DNA, the CDR3 is TGTGCCACCAGCAGAGATATGGCGTCAGATACGCAGTATTTT. Its protein product is CATSRDMASDTQYF. This chain connects TRBV15 to TRBJ2-3; D call uncertain. This CDR3 is 14 amino acids long. Germline values: CDR1 LNHNV, CDR2 YYDKDF (reference sequence). V lost 0 bases and J lost 4, with 8 bases in between.

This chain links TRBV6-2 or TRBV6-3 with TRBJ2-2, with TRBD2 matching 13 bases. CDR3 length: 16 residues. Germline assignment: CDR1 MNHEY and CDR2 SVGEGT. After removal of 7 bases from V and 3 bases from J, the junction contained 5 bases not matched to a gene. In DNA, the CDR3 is TGTGCCAGCAAGGGACTAGCGGGACTCCACACCGGGGAGCTGTTTTTT. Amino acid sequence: CASKGLAGLHTGELFF.